This passage covers 18 T cell receptor beta chains from one sample sequenced in a study of CD8 T cells in Susac syndrome. Random hexamers were used to reverse transcribe the RNA input (about 0.5 to 1 ug). MiXCR was run by TCRdb on the immunoSEQ multiplex PCR reads, yielding one entry per CDR3 protein. The table includes 200,000 to 250,000 distinct CDR3 sequences, approximately 90% detected once. The sample comprised CD8+ T cells from PBMCs. The receptor set was obtained from a human donor with multiple sclerosis.

This clonotype was seen once. This sequence joins TRBV3-1 and TRBJ1-1, with 9 bases fitting TRBD1. Trimming took 4 bases from V and 3 from J; bases not matched to a gene: 24. CDR3 length: 21 amino acids. Looked up from germline, CDR1 is LGHDT and CDR2 is YNNKEL (reference sequence). The CDR3 DNA reads TGTGCCAGCAGCCGAAGTCAGGGTGGCCGGGACAGGGCGGGGTTGGACACTGAAGCTTTCTTT. It encodes CASSRSQGGRDRAGLDTEAFF.

This rearrangement joins TRBV20-1 to TRBJ1-2; 10 bases are a match to TRBD1. CDR1 and CDR2 (germline): DFQATT, SNEGSKA (reference sequence). The CDR3 consists of 18 residues. V was clipped by 5 bases and J by 11 bases; unmatched bases: 26. CDR3 sequence reads: CSAVRQTGQGSEKGRYTF. The CDR3 DNA is TGCAGTGCTGTCCGACAGACGGGACAGGGGTCGGAAAAGGGTAGATACACCTTC.

V and J are TRBV20-1 and TRBJ1-2; 11 bases line up with TRBD1. Germline CDR1 DFQATT, CDR2 SNEGSKA (reference sequence). The CDR3 totals 14 residues. V was pared by 5 bases and J by 4 bases, with 6 bases of the junction left unmatched. As DNA, the CDR3 is TGCAGTGCTCCTATAGGGACAGGGGGCTATGGCTACACCTTC. Translation: CSAPIGTGGYGYTF.

The V and J genes are TRBV5-4 and TRBJ2-3; D ambiguous. The CDR3 is made up of 14 amino acids. The V and J ends lost 2 bases and 6 bases respectively, with 13 bases between them. The germline V gene has CDR1 SGHNT and CDR2 YYREEE (reference sequence). The DNA of the CDR3 is TGTGCCAGCAGCTTAGATTGGAATCCGGATACGCAGTATTTT. This gives the protein CASSLDWNPDTQYF.

This chain joins TRBV29-1 and TRBJ1-1; weak D call: TRBD1 (6 bases). Germline V gene lookup returns CDR1 SQVTM and CDR2 ANQGSEA. With 4 bases removed from V and 0 bases from J, the gap between germline ends came to 12 bases. The CDR3 extends over 14 amino acids. In nucleotides, the CDR3 is TGCAGCGTTGGGGGGGGACATCTGAACACTGAAGCTTTCTTT. This codes for CSVGGGHLNTEAFF.

The J gene is TRBJ2-7, the V gene TRBV4-1, with D hard to call. The CDR3 covers 13 residues. The germline V and J ends were trimmed by 2 bases and 0 bases, with 5 bases remaining between them. Germline V lookup: CDR1 MGHRA, CDR2 YSYEKL. In nucleotides, the CDR3 is TGCGCCAGCAGCCAACGTCACTCCTACGAGCAGTACTTC. It yields the protein CASSQRHSYEQYF.

The chain has TRBV25-1 and TRBJ2-5; the D gene could be TRBD1 or TRBD2 (5 bases each). Germline CDR1 MGHDK, CDR2 SYGVNS. CDR3 length: 13 amino acids. V was shortened by 1 base and J by 3 bases, with 6 bases between the two germline ends. CDR3 in DNA: TGTGCCAGCAGTGAATTGGGGGAAGAGACCCAGTACTTC. Residues: CASSELGEETQYF.

This clonotype showed up just a few times. The V call is TRBV13, the J call TRBJ2-5; no reliable D call. Trimming pared 4 bases from V and 1 base from J, leaving 10 bases between. The CDR3 has 14 residues. The germline V gene has CDR1 PRHDT and CDR2 FYEKMQ (reference sequence). CDR3 nucleotides: TGTGCCAGCAGCTACCGGACGACCCAAGAGACCCAGTACTTC. Encoded protein: CASSYRTTQETQYF. The variable domain in full, completed from reference TRBV13 and TRBJ2-5, reads AAGVIQSPRHLIKEKRETATLKCYPIPRHDTVYWYQQGPGQDPQFLISFYEKMQSDKGSIPDRFSAQQFSDYHSELNMSSLELGDSALYFCASSYRTTQETQYFGPGTRLLVL.

This clonotype was seen a single time. The rearrangement links TRBV10-3 to TRBJ2-1, with TRBD2 as a possible D gene (5 bases). Trimming left V 0 bases short and J 8 bases short, with 11 bases between. Germline CDR1 ENHRY, CDR2 SYGVKD. The CDR3 spans 14 residues. The CDR3 coding sequence is TGTGCCATCAGTGAGTCAGAGGGCCTCCATGAGCAGTTCTTC. Translation gives CAISESEGLHEQFF.

This rearrangement joins TRBV20-1 to TRBJ1-1; D may be TRBD1 (6 bases). The CDR3 sequence is 12 residues long. From germline, CDR1 is DFQATT and CDR2 SNEGSKA (reference sequence). Trimming shortened V by 6 bases and J by 3 bases, and 11 bases separated the two germline ends. As DNA, the CDR3 is TGCAGTGCGATCCAGGGGTACACTGAAGCTTTCTTT. This sequence encodes CSAIQGYTEAFF.

In its sample, this clonotype was seen once. Germline is not matched at one junction end, which may reflect a read error. The chain has TRBV29-1 and TRBJ2-3, with 7 bases that match TRBD1. Germline V CDR1 and CDR2: SQVTM, ANQGSEA. CDR3 length: 16 residues. CDR3 DNA: TGCAGCGCTGAAGGGGACAGCTTAATGAACACAGATACGCAGTATTTT. Translation: CSAEGDSLMNTDTQYF.

This clonotype was recorded once. V gene TRBV12-3 or TRBV12-4 combines with J gene TRBJ2-1; 7 bases match TRBD1. This CDR3 is built from 15 residues. The V gene end was trimmed by 7 bases and the J gene end by 0 bases; junction bases not matched to a gene: 6. CDR3 nucleotides: TGTGCCAGCACTAACCGGGACAGCTCCTACAATGAGCAGTTCTTC. It yields the protein CASTNRDSSYNEQFF.

The chain uses TRBV27 and TRBJ2-1; tentatively, D is TRBD2 (6 bases). Germline CDR1 reads MNHEY; CDR2 reads SMNVEV (reference sequence). V dropped 8 bases and J dropped 0 bases, with 11 bases sitting between them. The CDR3 has 14 residues. The CDR3 spells CASGGVTSYNEQFF. CDR3 nucleotide sequence: TGTGCCAGCGGCGGGGTAACCTCCTACAATGAGCAGTTCTTC.

The chain couples TRBV30 to TRBJ2-1; 10 bases are shared with TRBD2. Germline V lookup: CDR1 GTSNPN, CDR2 SVGIG (reference sequence). Trimming at V came to 3 bases and at J to 3 bases, leaving 5 bases not matched to a gene. The CDR3 runs 15 residues. The CDR3 protein is CAWSAGTSVYNEQFF. CDR3 nucleotide sequence: TGTGCCTGGAGCGCCGGGACTAGCGTCTACAATGAGCAGTTCTTC.

V usage is TRBV6-2 or TRBV6-3 and J usage is TRBJ2-2; 10 bases are shared with TRBD2. Germline V gene sequence: CDR1 MNHEY, CDR2 SVGEGT. This CDR3 spans 14 amino acids. V dropped 8 bases and J dropped 4; count of bases not matched to a gene: 4. As DNA, the CDR3 is TGTGCCAGCTCAAGCGGGGGGGCCACCGGGGAGCTGTTTTTT. It codes for CASSSGGATGELFF.

This clonotype showed up just a few times. J is TRBJ1-1 and V is TRBV27, with unresolved D. From germline, CDR1 is MNHEY and CDR2 SMNVEV (reference sequence). The V end was cut by 8 bases, the J end by 0 bases, with 10 bases between. The CDR3 consists of 13 residues. The DNA for the CDR3 is TGTGCCAGCTCCCTATCGGTGAACACTGAAGCTTTCTTT. It specifies CASSLSVNTEAFF.

The chain combines TRBV24-1 with TRBJ2-1, with 9 positions matching TRBD2. CDR1 and CDR2 from the germline V gene are KGHDR and SFDVKD. After removal of 2 bases from V and 3 bases from J, the junction contained 4 bases not matched to a gene. The CDR3 totals 16 residues. CDR3 nucleotide sequence: TGTGCCACCAGTGATTCAAGCGGGGGGTACTACAATGAGCAGTTCTTC. Its protein is CATSDSSGGYYNEQFF.

The genes are TRBV2 and TRBJ1-2; 9 nucleotides match TRBD1. The V gene end was trimmed by 8 bases and the J gene end by 7 bases; junction bases not matched to a gene: 20. The germline V gene has CDR1 SNHLY and CDR2 FYNNEI. This CDR3 has 17 residues. CDR3 sequence reads: CASPLSPGGQGQVGYTF. In nucleotides, the CDR3 is TGTGCCAGCCCCCTCTCGCCCGGGGGACAGGGACAAGTTGGCTACACCTTC.